This T cell receptor beta chain was observed in a study of early T cells in non-severe SARS-CoV-2 infection. The germline V gene encodes CDR1 SGHDN and CDR2 FVKESK. V lost 0 bases and J 7 bases, leaving 11 bases between the germline ends. The CDR3 is 14 amino acids. This clonotype appeared a few times. TCRdb analysed the 5' RACE reads with MiXCR anew, one entry per CDR3 protein. The data contain fewer than 80,000 distinct CDR3 sequences, about 12% of them seen just once; the ten biggest clones take up 1% to 1.5%. The source material was whole blood, sampled at baseline. The J gene is TRBJ2-3, the V gene TRBV14; no firm D call. The sequence came from an adult who was a healthcare worker with PCR-confirmed SARS-CoV-2 infection or an uninfected control (not recorded which). The donor label of this sample is uncertain. The CDR3 DNA reads TGTGCCAGCAGCCAAGATTCCTACGGGCATACGCAGTATTTT. Amino acid sequence: CASSQDSYGHTQYF.